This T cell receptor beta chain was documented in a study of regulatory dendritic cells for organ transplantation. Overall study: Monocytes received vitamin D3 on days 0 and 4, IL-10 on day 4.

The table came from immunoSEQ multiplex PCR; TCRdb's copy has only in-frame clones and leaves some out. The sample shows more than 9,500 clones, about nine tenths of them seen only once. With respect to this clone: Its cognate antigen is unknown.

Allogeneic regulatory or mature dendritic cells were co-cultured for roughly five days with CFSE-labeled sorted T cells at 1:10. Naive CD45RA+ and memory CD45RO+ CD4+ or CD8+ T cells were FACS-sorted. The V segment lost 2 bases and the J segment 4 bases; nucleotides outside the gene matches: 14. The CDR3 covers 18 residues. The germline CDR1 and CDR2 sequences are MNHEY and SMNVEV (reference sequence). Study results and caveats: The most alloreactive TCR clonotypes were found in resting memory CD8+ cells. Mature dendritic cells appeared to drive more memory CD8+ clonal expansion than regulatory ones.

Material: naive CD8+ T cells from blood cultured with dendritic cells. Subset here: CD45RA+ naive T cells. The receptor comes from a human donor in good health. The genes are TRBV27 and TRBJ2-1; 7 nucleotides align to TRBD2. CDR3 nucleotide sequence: TGTGCCAGCAGTTTAACCCTAGGTCGGCTAGCGGCTTACAATGAGCAGTTCTTC. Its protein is CASSLTLGRLAAYNEQFF.